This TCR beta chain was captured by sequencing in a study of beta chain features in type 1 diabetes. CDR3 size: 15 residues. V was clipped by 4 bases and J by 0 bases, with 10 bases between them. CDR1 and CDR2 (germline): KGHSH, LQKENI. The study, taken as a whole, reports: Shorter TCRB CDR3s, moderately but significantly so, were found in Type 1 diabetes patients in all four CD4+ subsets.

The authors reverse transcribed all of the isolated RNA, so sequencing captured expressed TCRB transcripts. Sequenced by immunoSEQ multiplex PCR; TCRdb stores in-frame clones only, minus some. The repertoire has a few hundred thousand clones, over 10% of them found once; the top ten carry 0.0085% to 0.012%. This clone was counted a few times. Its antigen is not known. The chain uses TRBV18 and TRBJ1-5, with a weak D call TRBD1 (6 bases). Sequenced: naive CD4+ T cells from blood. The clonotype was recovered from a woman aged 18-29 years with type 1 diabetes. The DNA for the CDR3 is TGTGCCAGCTCACACGGACAGTCTAGCAATCAGCCCCAGCATTTT. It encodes CASSHGQSSNQPQHF.